Shown below are 22 T cell receptor beta chains from a single sample sequenced in a study of PD-1 blockade in mismatch repair-deficient tumors. Measured with immunoSEQ multiplex PCR; TCRdb has only the in-frame clones, and not every one. The sample holds fewer than 100,000 clones; about 84% are singletons and the top ten take roughly 2.5%. The source was peripheral blood, collected 12 weeks after starting pembrolizumab. The receptors shown here come from an adult with mismatch repair-deficient cancer.

The gene calls are TRBV7-3 and TRBJ2-1, with 9 bases aligning to TRBD2. CDR3 length: 15 amino acids. CDR1 is SGHTA, CDR2 FQGTGA, per germline. J was trimmed by 8 bases and V by 5 bases; bases with no gene match: 10. CDR3 sequence: CASSRHSGSGDEQFF. CDR3 nucleotide sequence: TGTGCCAGCAGCCGGCATAGCGGGAGTGGGGATGAGCAGTTCTTC.

The V call is TRBV7-9, the J call TRBJ2-7; 9 bases match TRBD2. Germline CDR1 and CDR2: SEHNR and FQNEAQ (reference sequence). There are 17 residues in the CDR3. The ends lost 5 bases at V and 0 bases at J; junction bases unmatched: 11. The CDR3 is CASSSRTGTSNSYEQYF. The CDR3 nucleotides read TGTGCCAGCAGCAGCCGAACCGGGACTAGCAACTCCTACGAGCAGTACTTC.

V usage is TRBV30 and J usage is TRBJ2-1, with D possibly matching TRBD2 (6 bases). Germline V gene lookup returns CDR1 GTSNPN and CDR2 SVGIG (reference sequence). The CDR3 spans 14 residues. V lost 3 bases, J lost 6 bases, and 15 bases lay in between. The CDR3 protein is CAWSSGVTGNEQFF. The CDR3 region has the DNA TGTGCCTGGAGCTCGGGGGTGACGGGCAATGAGCAGTTCTTC.

Details on this clone: The DNA is left out, because the CDR3 cannot be placed on it with certainty; the CDR3 is given as TCRdb lists it. The gene calls are TRBV29-1 and TRBJ1-2. The length of the CDR3 is 9 amino acids, counting both ends. Germline CDR1 is SQVTM and CDR2 is ANQGSEA. CDR3 loop: CSVAGGATF.

This clone is medium-sized within its sample. The chain is built from TRBV9 and TRBJ2-1; tentatively, D is TRBD1 (6 bases). Between the trimmed V and J ends, which lost 3 bases and 4 bases, there was a span of 20 bases. CDR1 and CDR2 from the germline V gene are SGDLS and YYNGEE. This CDR3 contains 17 residues. The CDR3 protein is CASSDNTRGSGYNEQFF. CDR3 coding DNA: TGTGCCAGCAGCGATAATACAAGGGGGTCGGGGTACAATGAGCAGTTCTTC.

This clone was seen a single time. Relative to the germline gene, one junction end is altered; a read error may explain this. The chain combines TRBV7-2 with TRBJ1-4; D is unresolved. The CDR3 is 13 amino acids. Germline V lookup: CDR1 SGHTA, CDR2 FQGNSA. The CDR3 loop reads CASSIDANGKLFF. CDR3 in DNA: TGTGCCAGCAGCATCGACGCAAATGGAAAACTGTTTTTT. Together with reference TRBV7-2 and TRBJ1-4, the CDR3 gives the full variable domain: GAGVSQSPSNKVTEKGKDVELRCDPISGHTALYWYRQSLGQGLEFLIYFQGNSAPDKSGLPSDRFSAERTGGSVSTLTIQRTQQEDSAVYLCASSIDANGKLFFGSGTQLSVL.

V gene TRBV11-2 combines with J gene TRBJ2-7; 12 bases are shared with TRBD2. The trim removed 5 bases at V and 2 bases at J, leaving 4 bases unmatched. Germline CDR1 SGHAT, CDR2 FQNNGV. The CDR3 is 15 amino acids. In DNA, the CDR3 is TGTGCCAGCAGCGTACTAGCGGGAGGCCCCTACGAGCAGTACTTC. Protein sequence: CASSVLAGGPYEQYF.

This chain connects TRBV11-1 to TRBJ2-2; TRBD2 aligns across 9 bases. The CDR3 loop spans 16 amino acids. Germline V CDR1 and CDR2: SGHAT, FQDESV (reference sequence). The J segment lost 4 bases and the V segment lost 5 bases, leaving 8 bases of the junction unmatched. CDR3 sequence reads: CASSQRLAVLTGELFF. CDR3 nucleotide sequence: TGTGCCAGCAGCCAGCGACTAGCGGTACTCACCGGGGAGCTGTTTTTT.

This chain links TRBV4-2 with TRBJ1-1; D call uncertain. Trimming took off 0 bases at V and 5 bases at J, with 16 bases between the two ends. The CDR3 has 16 amino acids. Germline CDR1 reads LGHNA; CDR2 reads YNFKEQ. CDR3 nucleotides: TGTGCCAGCAGCCAAGATCTCGGGTTAGGGAAAACTGAAGCTTTCTTT. Its protein is CASSQDLGLGKTEAFF.

This clone has a single count. The chain is built from TRBV15 and TRBJ1-2; D is unresolved. The CDR3 contains 14 residues. CDR1 is LNHNV and CDR2 is YYDKDF in the germline V gene (reference sequence). V was clipped by 0 bases and J by 1 base, with 6 bases between them. CDR3 region: CATSRDRLNYGYTF. CDR3 in DNA: TGTGCCACCAGCAGAGACCGGCTTAACTATGGCTACACCTTC.

Of note for this clone: One end of the junction is discordant with germline, which a read error may explain. Other DNA variants within this sample encode the same CDR3. The chain couples TRBV4-2 to TRBJ1-5, with TRBD1 identical over 8 bases. Per germline, CDR1 LGHNA and CDR2 YNFKEQ. The CDR3 has 18 residues. The CDR3 loop is CASSQETAGGMRNQPQHF. The CDR3 nucleotides read TGTGCCAGCAGCCAAGAAACGGCAGGGGGCATGAGGAATCAGCCCCAACATTTT.

The gene calls are TRBV5-1 and TRBJ2-5; D is unresolved. The CDR3 sequence is 15 residues long. Trimming removed 4 bases from V and 5 bases from J, with 18 bases in between. Germline-derived CDR1 and CDR2 are SGHRS and YFSETQ. The CDR3 bases are TGCGCCAGCAGCAAGGACGTATTGGGTTGGGAGACCCAGTACTTC. Protein product: CASSKDVLGWETQYF.

The rearrangement links TRBV9 to TRBJ2-3; maybe TRBD2 (6 bases). The CDR3 sequence is 15 residues long. Per the germline V gene, CDR1 is SGDLS and CDR2 is YYNGEE. V lost 3 bases and J lost 1, with 12 bases in between. CDR3 coding DNA: TGTGCCAGCAGCGAGAATAGCGGAGGCACAGATACGCAGTATTTT. Residues: CASSENSGGTDTQYF.

The V and J genes are TRBV30 and TRBJ2-5, with 7 bases aligning to TRBD1. Germline CDR1 reads GTSNPN; CDR2 reads SVGIG (reference sequence). The V and J ends lost 4 bases and 1 base, in that order; junction bases with no gene match: 12. CDR3 size: 16 residues. DNA of the CDR3: TGTGCCTGGACTTCAAAGGGGGACAGTCGCCAAGAGACCCAGTACTTC. Translation gives CAWTSKGDSRQETQYF.

This clone has a single count. This chain joins TRBV19 and TRBJ2-4; perhaps TRBD2 as D (6 bases). Germline V gives CDR1 LNHDA, CDR2 SQIVND (reference sequence). Deletions cut 8 bases from V and 3 bases from J, with 11 bases between. The CDR3 totals 13 residues. In DNA form, the CDR3 reads TGTGCCAGTGCCTCGGGAGACAAAAACATTCAGTACTTC. Residues: CASASGDKNIQYF.

This rearrangement joins TRBV6-1 to TRBJ1-1; perhaps TRBD1 as D (6 bases). The germline CDR1 and CDR2 sequences are MNHNS and SASEGT. Trimming pared 2 bases from V and 7 bases from J, leaving 11 bases between. The CDR3 covers 13 residues. CDR3 coding DNA: TGTGCCAGCAGTGAATGGGGGGCAGGTGAAGCTTTCTTT. Residues: CASSEWGAGEAFF.

By sample share, this clone is medium-sized (0.01 to 0.1%). V usage is TRBV6-1 and J usage is TRBJ1-2; no clear D gene. The CDR3 runs 14 residues. The V end was cut by 6 bases, the J end by 6 bases, with 17 bases between. Per germline, CDR1 MNHNS and CDR2 SASEGT. Here the CDR3 DNA reads TGTGCCAGCAGCCGAAGCGTTGAGGCCAATGGCTACACCTTC. Amino acid sequence: CASSRSVEANGYTF.

The chain is built from TRBV7-3 and TRBJ2-2; D may correspond to TRBD1 or TRBD2 (5 bases each). Trimming took off 4 bases at V and 2 bases at J, with 20 bases between the two ends. Germline values: CDR1 SGHTA, CDR2 FQGTGA. CDR3 length equals 18 residues. The CDR3 nucleotides are TGTGCCAGCAGCTCAACTCCGGGACGAGTGATTAACACCGGGGAGCTGTTTTTT. It is translated as CASSSTPGRVINTGELFF.

V and J are TRBV6-1 and TRBJ2-1; TRBD2 matches at 7 bases. The V gene end was trimmed by 2 bases and the J gene end by 6 bases; junction bases not matched to a gene: 4. The CDR3 is 14 amino acids. Germline CDR1 and CDR2: MNHNS and SASEGT. The CDR3 bases are TGTGCCAGCAGTGAAATGCGCGGGAGCAATGAGCAGTTCTTC. Protein: CASSEMRGSNEQFF.

The V call is TRBV5-1, the J call TRBJ2-1; D not certain. The CDR3 spans 16 residues. V was cut by 4 bases and J by 0 bases, with 14 bases left in between. Germline assignment: CDR1 SGHRS and CDR2 YFSETQ. The CDR3 loop is CASSPTFLSSYNEQFF. In nucleotides, the CDR3 is TGCGCCAGCAGCCCGACGTTTTTGAGCTCCTACAATGAGCAGTTCTTC.

The V and J genes are TRBV5-8 and TRBJ2-3; no definite D call. Deletions cut 0 bases from V and 2 bases from J, with 7 bases between. The CDR3 spans 14 residues. Per the germline V gene, CDR1 is SGHTS and CDR2 is YDEGEE. The CDR3 DNA follows: TGTGCCAGCAGCTTGGGGGCAGACACAGATACGCAGTATTTT. Translated: CASSLGADTDTQYF.

The CDR3 reads CASSPFTSGVSYEQYF. CDR3 nucleotide sequence: TGTGCCAGCAGCCCGTTTACTAGCGGGGTTAGCTACGAGCAGTACTTC. V gene TRBV5-6 combines with J gene TRBJ2-7; 10 nucleotides line up with TRBD2. The CDR3 consists of 16 residues. The junction had 10 bases not matched to a gene; V was cut back by 4 bases and J by 3 bases. CDR1 and CDR2 (germline): SGHDT, YYEEEE. Filled out from reference TRBV5-6 and TRBJ2-7, the complete variable domain reads DAGVTQSPTHLIKTRGQQVTLRCSPKSGHDTVSWYQQALGQGPQFIFQYYEEEERQRGNFPDRFSGHQFPNYSSELNVNALLLGDSALYLCASSPFTSGVSYEQYFGPGTRLTVT.